This TCR beta chain comes out of a study of T cells after posttransplantation cyclophosphamide. With respect to this clone: Its antigen is not identified.

In germline, CDR1 is LGHNA, CDR2 YNFKEQ. Trimming left V 0 bases short and J 7 bases short, with 12 bases between. CDR3 size: 15 residues. Notes on the study in general: TRB clonality was highly associated with recipient CMV seropositivity and reactivation.

Controls had myeloablative marrow grafts with methotrexate and calcineurin inhibitor, sampled at 1 year. This table comes from immunoSEQ multiplex PCR, and its TCRdb copy is limited to in-frame clones, with some not included. The sample includes around 22,000 clones, around 92% seen only once; the top ten take about 8.2%. The chain links TRBV4-2 to TRBJ1-4; D not certain. The sequence came from a female patient in her 50s who received an allogeneic stem cell transplant from an unrelated donor, was CMV-positive, and had chronic GVHD only. Some T cells may possibly be graft donor cells. The source material was PBMCs, sampled after an allogeneic stem cell transplant with a calcineurin inhibitor and methotrexate. The CDR3 protein is CASSQDLREAEKLFF. The CDR3 DNA reads TGTGCCAGCAGCCAAGATTTGCGGGAGGCTGAAAAACTGTTTTTT.